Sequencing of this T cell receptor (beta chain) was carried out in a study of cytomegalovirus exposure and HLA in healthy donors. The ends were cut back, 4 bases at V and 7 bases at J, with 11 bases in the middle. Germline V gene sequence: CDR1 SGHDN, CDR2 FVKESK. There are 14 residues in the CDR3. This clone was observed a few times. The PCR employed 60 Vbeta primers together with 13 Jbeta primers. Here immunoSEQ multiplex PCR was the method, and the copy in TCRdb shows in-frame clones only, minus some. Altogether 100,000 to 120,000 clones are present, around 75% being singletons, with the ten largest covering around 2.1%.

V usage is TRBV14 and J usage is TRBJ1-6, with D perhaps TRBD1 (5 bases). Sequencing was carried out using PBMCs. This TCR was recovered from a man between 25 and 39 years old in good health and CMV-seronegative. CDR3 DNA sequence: TGTGCCAGCAGCCTTAGGGGAGGGAATTCACCCCTCCACTTT. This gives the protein CASSLRGGNSPLHF.